The clone carrying this TCR beta chain was picked up one time. Methods used by the authors: Estimation of nucleated cell counts relied on the amplification of reference gene primers. TCRdb's table, derived via immunoSEQ multiplex PCR, lists solely in-frame clones and lacks some. V, J and clone size are those of that table, while D and trimming were read from the DNA. This repertoire shows approximately 280,000 clones, over 75% found once; its top ten account for 11%. The CDR3 consists of 14 residues. Germline-derived CDR1 and CDR2 are SNHLY and FYNNEI. With 4 bases clipped from V and 8 bases from J, the junction kept 10 bases outside the gene matches. These data come from a study of blood T cell repertoires in COVID-19. In the study overall: The United States, Italy and Spain provided the acute and convalescent COVID-19 samples. In each case, the material was cDNA or gDNA derived from T cells, B-cell-depleted T cells, or PBMCs.

Sequencing was carried out using peripheral blood. This sequence was found in a woman aged 70-85 years with acute or convalescent COVID-19. The gene calls are TRBV2 and TRBJ1-1, with 7 nucleotides matching TRBD1. CDR3 region: CASSGVRDSPEAFF. The CDR3, as DNA: TGTGCCAGCAGTGGAGTCCGGGACAGCCCAGAAGCTTTCTTT.